This is a list of T cell receptor beta chains from one sample in a study of blood T cell repertoires in COVID-19. Sequenced by immunoSEQ multiplex PCR; TCRdb stores in-frame clones only, minus some. Of more than 80,000 clones in the sample, about four fifths were seen once. Material: peripheral blood. The receptors were gathered from a woman aged 60-70 years with acute or convalescent COVID-19. Each CDR3 is given with its conserved first and last residue. D genes are given only for firm matches. A clone size is listed for some rows: how often the clone was seen (once, few, many), or a class if it is expanded.

v_gene,d_gene,j_gene,len,abundance,CDR3nt,CDR3aa
TRBV11-3,-,TRBJ2-5,14,-,TGTGCCAGCAGCCAGGGAGGACAGGCGGCGACCCAGTACTTC,CASSQGGQAATQYF
TRBV18,-,TRBJ1-1,14,-,TGTGCCAGCTCACCACCGGACAGAAACACTGAAGCTTTCTTT,CASSPPDRNTEAFF
TRBV7-7,TRBD1,TRBJ2-1,13,-,TGTGCCAGCAGCCGCGCAGGGGGCGGTGAGCAGTTCTTC,CASSRAGGGEQFF
TRBV6-6,TRBD2,TRBJ2-7,14,-,TGTGCCAGCAGTTCCTGGACTAGCTCCTACGAGCAGTACTTC,CASSSWTSSYEQYF
TRBV6-5,-,TRBJ2-1,16,-,TGTGCCAGCAGTTCCGACTACCTCAGCCCCTACAATGAGCAGTTCTTC,CASSSDYLSPYNEQFF
TRBV4-1,-,TRBJ1-1,15,-,TGCGCCAGCAGCCAAGGGGTTTCCCCGAGGACTGAAGCTTTCTTT,CASSQGVSPRTEAFF
TRBV5-1,TRBD1,TRBJ2-3,16,-,TGCGCCAGCAGCTCCGGACAGGGACGGGTGACAGATACGCAGTATTTT,CASSSGQGRVTDTQYF
TRBV19,-,TRBJ1-1,15,few,TGTGCCAGTAGTCCGACAGCTTCCATGAACACTGAAGCTTTCTTT,CASSPTASMNTEAFF
TRBV5-1,-,TRBJ2-1,15,-,TGCGCCAGCAGCCCCTCCCCGGGGAACGACAATGAGCAGTTCTTC,CASSPSPGNDNEQFF
TRBV7-2,TRBD2,TRBJ2-1,13,-,TGTGCCATCTTAGCGGGGGGATACAATGAGCAGTTCTTC,CAILAGGYNEQFF
TRBV3-1/TRBV3-2,-,TRBJ2-5,12,-,TGTGCCAGCAGCGCGCCGCGGGAGACCCAGTACTTC,CASSAPRETQYF
TRBV5-1,-,TRBJ1-6,15,-,TGCGCCAGCAGTTTCGGATTGGGGGCTGATTCACCCCTCCACTTT,CASSFGLGADSPLHF
TRBV19,TRBD1,TRBJ1-1,14,-,TGTGCCAGTAGTTCGGACAGGGAGAACACTGAAGCTTTCTTT,CASSSDRENTEAFF
TRBV5-4,TRBD1,TRBJ1-1,15,few,TGTGCCAGCAGCTTATCAGGGGGCGCGGACACTGAAGCTTTCTTT,CASSLSGGADTEAFF
TRBV5-6,-,TRBJ1-5,16,-,TGTGCCAGCAGCTTGTCTGTGACAGGATCCTATCAGCCCCAGCATTTT,CASSLSVTGSYQPQHF
TRBV18,TRBD1,TRBJ2-7,14,-,TGTGCCAGCTCACCCGGGACAGGGGCTGGCGAGCAGTACTTC,CASSPGTGAGEQYF
TRBV18,-,TRBJ2-5,16,-,TGTGCCAGCTCACTTGCTACTCAGGGATTGGGGGAGACCCAGTACTTC,CASSLATQGLGETQYF
TRBV27,-,TRBJ1-5,13,-,TGTGCCAGCAGTTCGTATAGCAATCAGCCCCAGCATTTT,CASSSYSNQPQHF
TRBV6-5,TRBD2,TRBJ2-3,14,-,TGTGCCAGCACCCGGCCGGGAGGGACAGATACGCAGTATTTT,CASTRPGGTDTQYF
TRBV11-2,-,TRBJ2-1,13,once,TGTGCCAGCAGCTTAAGCACCCACAATGAGCAGTTCTTC,CASSLSTHNEQFF
TRBV2,TRBD1,TRBJ1-1,13,-,TGTGCCAGTACGGGACAGCAGAACACTGAAGCTTTCTTT,CASTGQQNTEAFF
TRBV4-1,TRBD1,TRBJ1-3,18,-,TGCGCCAGCAGCCAAGATCTCTCGGCGAGGGGGCCAGGAAACACCATATATTTT,CASSQDLSARGPGNTIYF
TRBV18,-,TRBJ1-2,14,-,TGTGCCAGCTCACCATCTAATAGCCCCACGGGCTACACCTTC,CASSPSNSPTGYTF
TRBV12-3/TRBV12-4,-,TRBJ1-4,13,-,TGTGCCAGCAGTTTTCGGACATCTGAAAAACTGTTTTTT,CASSFRTSEKLFF
TRBV6-5,-,TRBJ1-5,15,-,TGTGCCAGCAGGGAGGAGGGGCTGTTAATGAGGCCCCAGCATTTT,CASREEGLLMRPQHF
TRBV5-4,TRBD1,TRBJ1-1,13,-,TGTGCCAGCAGCTCGGGACAGGGGTTAGGAGCTTTCTTT,CASSSGQGLGAFF